The sequence of this T cell receptor (beta chain) was determined in a study of cytomegalovirus exposure and HLA in healthy donors. This clone has a handful of counts. Its antigen is currently unknown. The PCR had 60 Vbeta and 13 Jbeta primers. How the authors handled the data: A later analysis counted 65 million to 80 million unique TCR beta chains, around 10 million shared. Produced via immunoSEQ multiplex PCR; TCRdb's table is partial and in-frame only. The DNA gave D and trimming, while V, J and clone size come from that table. This sample has fewer than 120,000 clones, with 76% found just once. Findings of the study overall: What a later analysis showed was that several of the most significant clusters appeared linked to common viral pathogens. A later analysis revealed that TCR association rates differed between HLA loci, peaking at DRB1 and bottoming out at HLA-C. Beyond CMV serostatus, there was no information to go on about immune exposure.

The sample was PBMCs. This TCR was recovered from a young man in good health and CMV-seropositive.

CDR3: CATSRGQGAQPQHF. DNA of the CDR3: TGTGCCACCAGCAGGGGACAGGGGGCTCAGCCCCAGCATTTT. V is TRBV15 and J is TRBJ1-5, with TRBD1 identical over 12 bases. Germline V gene lookup returns CDR1 LNHNV and CDR2 YYDKDF (reference sequence). The V and J ends lost 3 bases and 6 bases, in that order; junction bases with no gene match: 0. CDR3 length: 14 residues. The variable domain in full, with the rest retrieved from reference TRBV15 and TRBJ1-5, is DAMVIQNPRYQVTQFGKPVTLSCSQTLNHNVMYWYQQKSSQAPKLLFHYYDKDFNNEADTPDNFQSRRPNTSFCFLDIRSPGLGDTAMYLCATSRGQGAQPQHFGDGTRLSIL.